Sequencing of this T cell receptor beta chain was carried out in a study of blood T cell repertoires in COVID-19. In the study overall: COVID-19 samples, acute and convalescent, were from the United States, Italy and Spain.

V gave up 6 bases and J gave up 3 bases, with 7 bases separating them. CDR1 and CDR2 (germline): DFQATT, SNEGSKA (reference sequence). CDR3 size: 11 residues. Per the original methods: Reference gene primer amplification gave estimated nucleated cell counts. The data were produced by immunoSEQ multiplex PCR, yet TCRdb's version contains in-frame clones alone and is incomplete. V, J and clone size reflect that table, while D and trimming were determined from the DNA. Among 100,000 to 120,000 clones listed, about 79% were seen once. The receptor was isolated from an elderly woman with active or convalescent COVID-19. The V call is TRBV20-1, the J call TRBJ2-3; no definite D call. Sequenced input: peripheral blood. CDR3 DNA: TGCAGTGCCGTGGAGACAGATACGCAGTATTTT. It yields the protein CSAVETDTQYF.